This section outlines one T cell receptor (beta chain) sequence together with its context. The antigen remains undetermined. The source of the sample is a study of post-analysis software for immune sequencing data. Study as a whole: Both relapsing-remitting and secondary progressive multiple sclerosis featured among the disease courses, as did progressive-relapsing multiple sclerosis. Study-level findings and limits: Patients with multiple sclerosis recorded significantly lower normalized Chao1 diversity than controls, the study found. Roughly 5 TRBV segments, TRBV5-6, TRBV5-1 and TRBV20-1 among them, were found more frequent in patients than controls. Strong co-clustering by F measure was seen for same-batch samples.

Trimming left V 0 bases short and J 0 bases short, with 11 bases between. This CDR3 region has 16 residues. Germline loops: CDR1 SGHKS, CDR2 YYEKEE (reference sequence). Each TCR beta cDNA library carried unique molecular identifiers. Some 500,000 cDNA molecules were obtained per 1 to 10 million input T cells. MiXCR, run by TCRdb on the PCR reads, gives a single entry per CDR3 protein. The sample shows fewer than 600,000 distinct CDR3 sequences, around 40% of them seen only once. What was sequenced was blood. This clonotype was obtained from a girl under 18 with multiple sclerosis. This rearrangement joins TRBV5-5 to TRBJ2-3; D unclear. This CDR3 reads CASSLAAATSTDTQYF. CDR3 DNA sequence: TGTGCCAGCAGCTTGGCCGCAGCAACTAGCACAGATACGCAGTATTTT.